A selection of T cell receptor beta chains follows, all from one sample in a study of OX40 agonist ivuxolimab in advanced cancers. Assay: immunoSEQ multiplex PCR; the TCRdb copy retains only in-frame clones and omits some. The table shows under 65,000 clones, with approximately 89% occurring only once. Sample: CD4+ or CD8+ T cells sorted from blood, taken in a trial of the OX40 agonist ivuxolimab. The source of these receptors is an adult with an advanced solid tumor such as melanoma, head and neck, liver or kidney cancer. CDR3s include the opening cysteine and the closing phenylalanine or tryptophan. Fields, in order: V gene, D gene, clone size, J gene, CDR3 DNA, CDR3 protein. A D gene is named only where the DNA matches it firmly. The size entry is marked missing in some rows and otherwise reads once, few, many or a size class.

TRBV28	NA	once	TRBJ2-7	TGTGCCAGCAGTTTAGGTTACTCGGCTTTCGAGGGATTCGAGCAGTACTTC	CASSLGYSAFEGFEQYF
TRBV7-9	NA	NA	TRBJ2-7	TGTGCCAGCAGCTTGGGGAAATCCAACCGTTACGAGCAGTACTTC	CASSLGKSNRYEQYF
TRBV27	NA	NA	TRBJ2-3	TGTGCCAGCAGAGAGGCGGGTACTAGCACAGATACGCAGTATTTT	CASREAGTSTDTQYF
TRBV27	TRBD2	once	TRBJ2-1	TGTGCCAGCAGTTTAGAGGGACTAGCGGGATGGAATGAGCAGTTCTTC	CASSLEGLAGWNEQFF
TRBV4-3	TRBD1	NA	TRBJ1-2	TGCGCCAGCAGCCAAGAGACAGGGCACGGCTACACCTTC	CASSQETGHGYTF
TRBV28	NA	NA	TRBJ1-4	TGTGCCAGCAGTCCCGAAGGACGAGACAATGAAAAACTGTTTTTT	CASSPEGRDNEKLFF
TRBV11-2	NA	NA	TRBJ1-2	TGTGCCAGCAGCTTAGGGGTAGGGGCCTTCTATGGCTACACCTTC	CASSLGVGAFYGYTF
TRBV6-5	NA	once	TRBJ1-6	TGTGCCAGCAGGTGGGCAGCCAATAATTCACCCCTCCACTTT	CASRWAANNSPLHF
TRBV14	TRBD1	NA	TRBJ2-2	TGTGCCAGCAGCCAACCGGGACAGGGGAACACCGGGGAGCTGTTTTTT	CASSQPGQGNTGELFF
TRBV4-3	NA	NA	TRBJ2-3	TGCGCCAGCAGCCAAGATTCGGCGGGCAGCACAGATACGCAGTATTTT	CASSQDSAGSTDTQYF
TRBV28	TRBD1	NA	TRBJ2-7	TGTGCCAGCACCACGACAGGGGGCTCGGACGAGCAGTACTTC	CASTTTGGSDEQYF
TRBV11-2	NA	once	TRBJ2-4	TGTGCCAGCAGCTTATACAGGGAACGGGACATTCAGTACTTC	CASSLYRERDIQYF
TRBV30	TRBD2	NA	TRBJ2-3	TGTGCCTGGGCCGGGGGTAGCGGGGGAAGGGATACGCAGTATTTT	CAWAGGSGGRDTQYF
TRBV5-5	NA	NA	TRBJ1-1	TGTGCCAGCAGGGTCGGGGGTTTTGGGAACACTGAAGCTTTCTTT	CASRVGGFGNTEAFF
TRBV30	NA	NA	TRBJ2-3	TGTGCCTGGGCGCAGGGGTGGGTGGCAGATACGCAGTATTTT	CAWAQGWVADTQYF
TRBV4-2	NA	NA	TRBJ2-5	TGTGCCAGCAGCCAAGAAACTGGAGGGAACCAAGAGACCCAGTACTTC	CASSQETGGNQETQYF
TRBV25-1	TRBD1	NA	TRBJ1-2	TGTGCCAGCAGTCCGACAGGGGGCATTGGCTACACCTTC	CASSPTGGIGYTF
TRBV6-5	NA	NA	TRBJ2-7	TGTGCCAGCAGTTACTCTTCGGAGCAGTACTTC	CASSYSSEQYF
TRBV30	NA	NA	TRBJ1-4	TGTGCCTGGAAGAGCCGAACCCAAGAACTGTTTTTT	CAWKSRTQELFF
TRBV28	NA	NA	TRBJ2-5	TGTGCCAGCAGTTCCCCGGGGGCAAGGCAAGAGACCCAGTACTTC	CASSSPGARQETQYF
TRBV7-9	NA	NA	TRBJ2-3	TGTGCCAGCAGCCCCCCGTACGAGTCAGATACGCAGTATTTT	CASSPPYESDTQYF
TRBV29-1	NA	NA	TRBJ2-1	TGCAGCGTTGAGGCGGCCCCCTACAATGAGCAGTTCTTC	CSVEAAPYNEQFF
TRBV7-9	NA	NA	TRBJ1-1	TGTGCCAGCAGCCCCCTCTTAGTGGTTGAAGCTTTCTTT	CASSPLLVVEAFF
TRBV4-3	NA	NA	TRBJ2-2	TGCGCCAGCAGCCAGATTCAACCCGCGAACACCGGGGAGCTGTTTTTT	CASSQIQPANTGELFF
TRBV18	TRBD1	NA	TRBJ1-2	TGTGCCAGCTCACCACCCGGGACAGCCACCGCCTACTATGGCTACACCTTC	CASSPPGTATAYYGYTF
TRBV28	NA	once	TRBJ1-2	TGTGCCAGCAGTCTGCGGACGTGGGCGCGAGGCTACACCTTC	CASSLRTWARGYTF
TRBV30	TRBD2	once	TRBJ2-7	TGTGCCTGGAGTGTAGTGCGGGGGGCTTACGAGCAGTACTTC	CAWSVVRGAYEQYF
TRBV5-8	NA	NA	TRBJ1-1	TGTGCCAGCAGGCCATTGAACACTGAAGCTTTCTTT	CASRPLNTEAFF
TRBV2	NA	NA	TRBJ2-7	TGTGCCAGCAGTGGGGTCGCACTTACCTACGAGCAGTACTTC	CASSGVALTYEQYF
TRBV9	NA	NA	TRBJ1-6	TGTGCCAGCAGCGTCAATCCAAACAGGATGATGGGTATCGATTCACCCCTCCACTTT	CASSVNPNRMMGIDSPLHF
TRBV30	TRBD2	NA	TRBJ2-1	TGTGCCTGGAGTGTACTAGCGGGAGCATTGAATGAGCAGTTCTTC	CAWSVLAGALNEQFF
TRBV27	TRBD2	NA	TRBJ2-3	TGTGCCAGCAGTTTTTCGGTAGCGGGAGGGGAAGATACGCAGTATTTT	CASSFSVAGGEDTQYF
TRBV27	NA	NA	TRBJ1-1	TGTGCCAGCAGAACCTACCAGGGGTCTAACACTGAAGCTTTCTTT	CASRTYQGSNTEAFF
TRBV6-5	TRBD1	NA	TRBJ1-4	TGTGCCAGCAGTACCACGACAGGGAATGAAAAACTGTTTTTT	CASSTTTGNEKLFF
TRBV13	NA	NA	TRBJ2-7	TGTGCCAGCAGCGCGCGGGGGCTCGAGTCCTACGAGCAGTACTTC	CASSARGLESYEQYF
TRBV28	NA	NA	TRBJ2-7	TGTGCCAGCAGCCGACCTCTAGCGCCGAACTACGAGCAGTACTTC	CASSRPLAPNYEQYF
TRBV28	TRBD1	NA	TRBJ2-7	TGTGCCAGCAGTTTTGGACAGGACTTCTCCTACGAGCAGTACTTC	CASSFGQDFSYEQYF
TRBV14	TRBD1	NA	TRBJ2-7	TGTGCCAGCAGCAATCTCCAGGGGGCCGCCTACGAGCAGTACTTC	CASSNLQGAAYEQYF
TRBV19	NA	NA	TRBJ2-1	TGTGCCAGTAGTTTCTCGGACGTCTACAATGAGCAGTTCTTC	CASSFSDVYNEQFF
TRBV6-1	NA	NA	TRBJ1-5	TGTGCCAGCAGTGAAGCCCTAACCCGGGGTAGCAATCAGCCCCAGCATTTT	CASSEALTRGSNQPQHF
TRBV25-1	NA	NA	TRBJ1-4	TGTGCCAGCAGTGAAAAAGATGAAAAACTGTTTTTT	CASSEKDEKLFF
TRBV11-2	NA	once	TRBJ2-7	TGTGCCAGCAGCTTAGGTCGGGGACTGGGGATGGAGCAGTACTTC	CASSLGRGLGMEQYF
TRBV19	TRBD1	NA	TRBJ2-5	TGTGCCAGTAGTGGGACAGGGGGATGGGAGACCCAGTACTTC	CASSGTGGWETQYF
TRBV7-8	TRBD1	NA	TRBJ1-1	TGTGCCAGCAGCCCAGGACAGGGCAACACTGAAGCTTTCTTT	CASSPGQGNTEAFF
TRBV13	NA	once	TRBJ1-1	TGTGCCAGCAGCTCCGACGGGGGGAACACTGAAGCTTTCTTT	CASSSDGGNTEAFF
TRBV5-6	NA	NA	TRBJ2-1	TGTGCCAGCAGCCTCAGACAGGATCCCTCCTACAATGAGCAGTTCTTC	CASSLRQDPSYNEQFF
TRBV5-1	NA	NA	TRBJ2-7	TGCGCCAGCAGCTTTGCGCAGGGTCTCTCCTACGAGCAGTACTTC	CASSFAQGLSYEQYF
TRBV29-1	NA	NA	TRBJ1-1	TGCAGCGCAGGGCGCTGGGGAACTGAAGCTTTCTTT	CSAGRWGTEAFF